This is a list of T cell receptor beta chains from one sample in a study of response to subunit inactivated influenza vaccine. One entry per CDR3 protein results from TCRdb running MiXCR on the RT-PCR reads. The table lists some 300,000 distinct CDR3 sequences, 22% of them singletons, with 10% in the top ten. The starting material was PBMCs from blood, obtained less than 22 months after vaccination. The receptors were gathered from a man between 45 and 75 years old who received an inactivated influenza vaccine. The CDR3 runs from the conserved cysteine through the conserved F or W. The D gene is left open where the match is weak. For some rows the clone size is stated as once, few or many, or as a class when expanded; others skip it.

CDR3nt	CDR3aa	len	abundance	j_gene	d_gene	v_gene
TGTGCCACCAGTGATTTGTATAAGTGGGTGACAGTTGACAATCAGCCCCAGCATTTT	CATSDLYKWVTVDNQPQHF	19	.	TRBJ1-5	.	TRBV24-1
TGCGCCAGCAGCTTGGATGCGGGAACCTATGGCTACACCTTC	CASSLDAGTYGYTF	14	many	TRBJ1-2	.	TRBV5-1
TGTGCCAGCAGTTACAGGCCAGGGAGGGACTACGAGCAGTACTTC	CASSYRPGRDYEQYF	15	few	TRBJ2-7	TRBD2	TRBV6-5
TGTGCCAGCAGTCAAACAGGGGGAGGTGAAGCTTTCTTT	CASSQTGGGEAFF	13	many	TRBJ1-1	TRBD1	TRBV12-3/TRBV12-4
TGTGCCTGGAGTTACAGGGCCGGGGTGAACACTGAAGCTTTCTTT	CAWSYRAGVNTEAFF	15	.	TRBJ1-1	.	TRBV30
TGTGCCAGCAGCCCGAACAGGGGAGGGTCGGACTTC	CASSPNRGGSDF	12	few	TRBJ2-7	.	TRBV7-9
TGTGCCAGCAGTTATTTGGGGCAGCAGTTCTTC	CASSYLGQQFF	11	.	TRBJ2-1	.	TRBV6-5
TGTGTCAGCTCATTTGACAGCAATCAGCCCCAGCATTTT	CVSSFDSNQPQHF	13	.	TRBJ1-5	.	TRBV18
TGTGCCAGCAGTTACGGGGATTTCACCTACGAGCAGTACTTC	CASSYGDFTYEQYF	14	many	TRBJ2-7	.	TRBV6-5
TGCAGTGCCCTAATAGGGGGGGCCGGCGAGACCCAGTACTTC	CSALIGGAGETQYF	14	few	TRBJ2-5	.	TRBV20-1
TGCAGTGCTCGAGCCTTCGGTGTGAACACCGGGGAGCTGTTTTTT	CSARAFGVNTGELFF	15	.	TRBJ2-2	.	TRBV20-1
TGTGCCAGCAGCACTCGAATAGCAACAAACACTGAAGCTTTCTTT	CASSTRIATNTEAFF	15	few	TRBJ1-1	.	TRBV7-9
TGCAGTGCTAGAGATCGCCGGGAGGCCCTCTTC	CSARDRREALF	11	few	TRBJ1-2	.	TRBV20-1
TGTGCCAGCAGTATTAATGACAGGGTCTATGGCTACACCTTC	CASSINDRVYGYTF	14	few	TRBJ1-2	TRBD1	TRBV27
TGTGCCTGGAGTGTTCTCCCAGGTGGGAGTGAAAAACTGTTTTTT	CAWSVLPGGSEKLFF	15	.	TRBJ1-4	.	TRBV30
TGTGCCAGCAGTGAAACGGGGATGAGTCAGCCCCAGCATTTT	CASSETGMSQPQHF	14	few	TRBJ1-5	.	TRBV25-1
TGTGCCAGCAGTTCCAGGGGGCATAACACTGAAGCTTTCTTT	CASSSRGHNTEAFF	14	few	TRBJ1-1	TRBD1	TRBV6-5
TGTGCCAGCAGCCCGCGAGGGGGCAACTACAATGAGCAGTTCTTC	CASSPRGGNYNEQFF	15	few	TRBJ2-1	TRBD1	TRBV7-2
TGTGCCTGGAGAGGGTGGGGCACAGGGGGCAATCAGCCCCAGCATTTT	CAWRGWGTGGNQPQHF	16	few	TRBJ1-5	TRBD1	TRBV30